This T cell receptor beta chain was documented in a study of cytomegalovirus exposure and HLA in healthy donors. Germline V gene lookup returns CDR1 SNHLY and CDR2 FYNNEI. V lost 6 bases, J lost 0 bases, and 12 bases lay in between. CDR3 length: 15 amino acids. 13 Jbeta primers and 60 Vbeta primers were used for the PCR. Assay used: immunoSEQ multiplex PCR; TCRdb lists only in-frame clones, some missing. The sample has under 300,000 clones, 70% to 90% seen once. The rearrangement joins TRBV2 to TRBJ1-3; TRBD1 might be the D (6 bases). Sequencing was carried out using PBMCs. The sequence was collected from an older woman in good health and CMV-seropositive. The CDR3 DNA follows: TGTGCCAGCAGCCGACAGGTCCGCTCTGGAAACACCATATATTTT. Its translation is CASSRQVRSGNTIYF.